This TCR beta chain was identified during a study of blood T cell repertoires in COVID-19. Study overall: Sites in the United States, Italy and Spain provided acute and convalescent COVID-19 samples. T cells, B-cell-depleted T cells, or PBMCs provided the cDNA or gDNA that served as material.

CDR1 is MNHEY and CDR2 is SMNVEV in the germline V gene (reference sequence). Trimming took 6 bases from V and 7 from J; bases not matched to a gene: 16. The CDR3 has 18 residues. Per the original methods: Counts of nucleated cells, estimated from reference gene primer amplification, were obtained. Sequenced by immunoSEQ multiplex PCR; TCRdb stores in-frame clones only, minus some. For V, J and clone size, that table is used; D and trimming come from the DNA. The profile shows under 130,000 clones, more than 80% of them singletons. Sequences were obtained from peripheral blood. V and J are TRBV27 and TRBJ2-7; 15 bases match TRBD2. This TCR was sampled from a woman between 55 and 75 years old with acute or convalescent COVID-19. DNA of the CDR3: TGTGCCAGCAGCTTCCTCGGACTAGCGGGAGGGCCCTTAGAAGAGCAGTACTTC. Translation gives CASSFLGLAGGPLEEQYF.